The 10 T cell receptor beta chains below were found in one sample sequenced in a study of blood T cell repertoires in COVID-19 (dated by TCRdb to 2019 to 2021). Library preparation employed the immunoSEQ multiplex PCR assay. The source is immuneACCESS, and TCRdb retained only in-frame sequences with V and J called. Part of the clones is not carried over; for the studies checked, unresolved V genes explain less than half of this, and the remainder is unexplained. The sample table records approximately 80,000 clones; approximately 89% of these occur just once. Approximately 6.8% of the sample comes from the top ten. The sequenced sample consisted of peripheral blood. The receptors originated from a woman older than 75 with acute or convalescent COVID-19.

The rearrangement links TRBV7-9 to TRBJ2-7; D is possibly TRBD1 (5 bases). Per germline, CDR1 SEHNR and CDR2 FQNEAQ (reference sequence). V was pared by 3 bases and J by 4 bases, with 10 bases between. The CDR3 has 13 residues. The CDR3: CASSLSRDYEQYF. CDR3 DNA: TGTGCCAGCAGCTTGTCCAGGGATTACGAGCAGTACTTC. Full variable domain (outside the CDR3, taken from reference TRBV7-9 and TRBJ2-7): DTGVSQNPRHKITKRGQNVTFRCDPISEHNRLYWYRQTLGQGPEFLTYFQNEAQLEKSRLLSDRFSAERPKGSFSTLEIQRTEQGDSAMYLCASSLSRDYEQYFGPGTRLTVT.

The genes are TRBV6-1 and TRBJ1-3; D unresolved. The V gene's germline CDR1 is MNHNS and CDR2 SASEGT. This CDR3 contains 15 residues. Trimming pared 1 base from V and 4 bases from J, leaving 11 bases between. The CDR3: CASSEGPGSGNTIYF. CDR3 in DNA: TGTGCCAGCAGTGAAGGGCCGGGTTCGGGAAACACCATATATTTT.

V usage is TRBV28 and J usage is TRBJ1-2; D gene uncertain. V lost 7 bases, J lost 5 bases, and 14 bases lay in between. Germline assignment: CDR1 MDHEN and CDR2 SYDVKM. The CDR3 is 13 amino acids. The CDR3 DNA sequence: TGTGCCAGCACTAAGGAGGTAGATTATGGCTACACCTTC. It encodes CASTKEVDYGYTF.

The chain joins TRBV19 to TRBJ2-6; 12 bases fit TRBD1. The CDR3 runs to 21 residues. The junction had 19 bases not matched to a gene; V was cut back by 6 bases and J by 4 bases. Germline CDR1 reads LNHDA; CDR2 reads SQIVND (reference sequence). For the CDR3, the DNA is TGTGCCAGTAGCAAAACCATTATCTGGGGACAGGGGGCCTCCGGGGCCAACGTCCTGACTTTC. Its translation is CASSKTIIWGQGASGANVLTF.

In its sample, this clone was seen once. The chain couples TRBV6-5 to TRBJ2-5, with 8 bases lining up with TRBD2. J lost 5 bases, V lost 4 bases, and 12 bases had no gene match. CDR3 length equals 16 residues. In germline, CDR1 is MNHEY, CDR2 SVGAGI. The CDR3 nucleotides are TGTGCCAGCAGTTCCCAAGGACTAGCCCAGATGGAGACCCAGTACTTC. Translating gives CASSSQGLAQMETQYF.

CDR3 coding DNA: TGCGCCAGCAGCTTAAGCGGGAGCGTCTACAATGAGCAGTTCTTC. Its protein product is CASSLSGSVYNEQFF. V is TRBV5-1 and J is TRBJ2-1; 8 bases are shared with TRBD2. V dropped 2 bases and J dropped 3; count of bases not matched to a gene: 4. Germline V gene data show CDR1 as SGHRS and CDR2 as YFSETQ. This CDR3 contains 15 residues.

The chain recombines TRBV9 with TRBJ2-3; 8 nucleotides align to TRBD2. The CDR3 contains 17 residues. Germline values: CDR1 SGDLS, CDR2 YYNGEE. The trim removed 3 bases at V and 3 bases at J, leaving 12 bases unmatched. This chain's CDR3 is CASSATWGAGGTDTQYF. The CDR3 DNA follows: TGTGCCAGCAGCGCGACCTGGGGGGCGGGGGGAACAGATACGCAGTATTTT.

This clone has just one count. This rearrangement joins TRBV18 to TRBJ1-6; 12 bases match TRBD1. The trim removed 1 base at V and 7 bases at J, leaving 2 bases unmatched. The CDR3 totals 16 residues. Germline CDR1 is KGHSH and CDR2 is LQKENI. The CDR3 sequence: CASSPRDRGRNSPLHF. The CDR3 DNA reads TGTGCCAGCTCACCACGGGACAGGGGGCGGAATTCACCCCTCCACTTT.

The gene calls are TRBV5-6 and TRBJ2-7; tentatively, D is TRBD1 (5 bases). V lost 4 bases and J lost 2, with 13 bases in between. Per germline, CDR1 SGHDT and CDR2 YYEEEE. CDR3 length: 14 amino acids. CDR3 nucleotides: TGTGCCAGCAGCCTAGGACACAACACCTACGAGCAGTACTTC. Its protein product is CASSLGHNTYEQYF.

Remarks on this clone: Compared with germline, one end of the junction differs, possibly owing to a read error. The J gene is TRBJ1-2, the V gene TRBV5-1, with TRBD1 matching over 7 bases. CDR3 length: 14 amino acids. In germline, CDR1 is SGHRS, CDR2 YFSETQ. This CDR3 reads CASSLGRGDYGYTF. The DNA for the CDR3 is TGCGCCAGCAGTTTGGGCAGGGGGGACTATGGCTACACCTTC.